The T cell receptor (beta chain) described here comes from a study of T-cell reconstitution after alpha-beta-depleted transplantation in children (dated by TCRdb to the mid-2010s). Regarding the complete study: The study quantitatively tracked T-cell immune reconstitution after TCRalphabeta/CD19-depleted allogeneic hematopoietic cell transplantation in children using TCR repertoire profiling. Overall study outcomes, separate from this receptor: In some patients, the high TCRbeta diversity seen at day 60 was put down to recipient T cells and intrathymic progenitors that had survived conditioning. Over the following months the frequencies of hyperexpanded clones went down, and after one year T-cell counts and TCRbeta diversity were mostly credited to newly produced T cells. The apparently early recovery of alphabetaT-cell counts about two months after transplant reportedly depended on only several hundred rapidly expanded clones that came from non-depleted graft cells.

What this sample's treatment or condition label stands for: allogeneic hematopoietic cell transplantation with graft depleted of TCRalphabeta T cells and CD19 B cells. TCRalphabeta/CD19-depleted allogeneic hematopoietic cell grafts were given to the transplant recipients, all of whom were children. Receptors were amplified or captured by PCR. The data were produced on an Illumina HiSeq 2500. Molecular barcoding was employed in the preparation of TCR libraries, with unique molecular identifiers being used to normalize TCRbeta repertoire quantification. TCRdb's own reprocessing of the public reads used fastp at Q25 and MiXCR and kept productive beta chains. Identical CDR3 proteins give one entry, which carries the most common genes and DNA. The sample table holds more than 200,000 distinct CDR3 sequences, of which about 25% were seen once. Clones ranked in the top ten supply 2.6% of the sample. The sample holds many counts of this clonotype. No cognate antigen has been identified for it. Base qualities were left out, and no much larger clone turns up one base away.

Including cysteine and phenylalanine, the CDR3 has 19 amino acids. The DNA shown is the 57-base CDR3, in frame from base 1. In the germline V gene, CDR1 corresponds to MNHEY and CDR2 to SVGAGI. Relative to germline, V is 1 base shorter and J is 0 bases shorter, with 16 bases between their ends. Rearrangement joined TRBV6-5 to TRBJ2-6; TRBD1 could be the D gene, as 6 bases match. The sequencing here drew on PBMCs, taken before TCRalphabeta/CD19-depleted stem cell transplant. The clonotype originates from a girl aged 2-10 years with Fanconi anemia, due to receive a stem cell transplant. The CDR3 protein sequence reads: CASSYFMTGDSSGANVLTF. The DNA is as follows: TGTGCCAGCAGTTACTTCATGACAGGTGACTCCTCTGGGGCCAACGTCCTGACTTTC.